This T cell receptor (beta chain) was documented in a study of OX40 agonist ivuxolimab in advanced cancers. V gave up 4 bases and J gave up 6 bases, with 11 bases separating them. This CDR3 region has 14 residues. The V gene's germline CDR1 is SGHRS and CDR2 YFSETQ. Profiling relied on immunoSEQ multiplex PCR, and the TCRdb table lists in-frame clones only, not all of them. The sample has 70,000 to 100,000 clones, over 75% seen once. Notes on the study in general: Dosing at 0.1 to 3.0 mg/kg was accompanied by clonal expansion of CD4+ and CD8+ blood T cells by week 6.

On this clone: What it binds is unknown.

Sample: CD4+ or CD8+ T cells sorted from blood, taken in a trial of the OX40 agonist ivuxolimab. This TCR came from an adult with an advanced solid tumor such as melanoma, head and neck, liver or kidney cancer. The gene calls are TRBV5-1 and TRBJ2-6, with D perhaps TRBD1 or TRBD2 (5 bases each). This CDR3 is CASSPAGAANVLTF. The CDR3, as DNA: TGCGCCAGCAGCCCTGCCGGGGCGGCCAACGTCCTGACTTTC.